What follows are 20 T cell receptor beta chains derived from one specimen sequenced in a study of CD8+CD57+ T cells in acquired aplastic anemia. Genomic DNA, serving as template, underwent TCR beta VDJ and CDR3 profiling. TCRdb itself ran the reads through MiXCR, one entry per CDR3 protein. The sample yields approximately 200,000 distinct CDR3 sequences, around 60% seen once. The sample taken for sequencing was sorted CD4+, CD8+, or CD8+CD57+ T cells (not recorded which) from PBMCs. These receptors were obtained from a human donor in good health.

This CDR3 is CASSPGQAYNEQFF. Written as DNA, the CDR3 is TGTGCCAGCTCACCGGGACAGGCGTACAATGAGCAGTTCTTC. This rearrangement joins TRBV25-1 to TRBJ2-1; 8 bases align to TRBD1. This CDR3 spans 14 amino acids. Germline V lookup: CDR1 MGHDK, CDR2 SYGVNS. With V trimmed by 8 bases and J by 4 bases, 7 bases remained unmatched.

V gene TRBV29-1 combines with J gene TRBJ2-1; tentatively, D is TRBD1 or TRBD2 (5 bases each). Germline loops: CDR1 SQVTM, CDR2 ANQGSEA. The CDR3 is made up of 10 amino acids. Trimming stripped 8 bases from V and 9 bases from J, with 11 bases between. CDR3 sequence reads: CSLEGSEQFF. The CDR3 DNA reads TGCAGCTTAGAGGGGAGTGAGCAGTTCTTC.

The chain recombines TRBV4-3 with TRBJ2-7, with D uncertain. Germline V gene lookup returns CDR1 LGHNA and CDR2 YSLEER. The CDR3 runs to 15 residues. Trimming cost V 1 base and J 1 base, with 11 bases left between them. CDR3 residues: CASSQATGSSYEQYF. CDR3 nucleotides: TGCGCCAGCAGCCAAGCAACGGGTTCTTCCTACGAGCAGTACTTC.

This rearrangement joins TRBV9 to TRBJ2-5; D could derive from TRBD1 or TRBD2 (6 bases each). The ends were cut back, 0 bases at V and 0 bases at J, with 9 bases in the middle. The CDR3 is 15 amino acids. Germline loops: CDR1 SGDLS, CDR2 YYNGEE. The DNA for the CDR3 is TGTGCCAGCAGCGTAGTCGGGGGCAACCAAGAGACCCAGTACTTC. Protein product: CASSVVGGNQETQYF.

With regard to this clonotype: The junction departs from the called germline gene at one end, perhaps through a read error. This chain's CDR3 is CASSFLDVATF. DNA of the CDR3: TGTGCCAGCAGTTTCCTGGACGTCGCCACTTTT. This chain uses TRBV12-3 or TRBV12-4 with TRBJ1-3; D gene uncertain. CDR3 size: 11 residues.

V and J are TRBV10-2 and TRBJ2-7, with 7 bases that match TRBD2. The V segment lost 3 bases and the J segment 3 bases; nucleotides outside the gene matches: 8. From germline, CDR1 is WSHSY and CDR2 SAAADI. The CDR3 runs to 15 residues. CDR3 sequence reads: CASSDSPGGGYEQYF. The CDR3 DNA follows: TGCGCCAGCAGTGACTCCCCTGGCGGGGGCTACGAGCAGTACTTC.

In its sample, this clonotype was seen a few times. Here the CDR3 DNA reads TGTGCCAGCAGTGAACACAGGGCAAAAGAGACCCAGTACTTC. Translating it yields CASSEHRAKETQYF. V is TRBV2 and J is TRBJ2-5, with D possibly being TRBD1 (6 bases). V lost 2 bases and J lost 3, with 10 bases in between. The CDR3 sequence is 14 residues long. The germline CDR1 and CDR2 sequences are SNHLY and FYNNEI.

Ten or more counts support this clonotype. V usage is TRBV6-2 or TRBV6-3 and J usage is TRBJ2-6, with a possible D match to TRBD2 (5 bases). The V end was cut by 5 bases, the J end by 0 bases, with 17 bases between. CDR1 MNHEY and CDR2 SVGEGT come from the germline V gene. The CDR3 contains 18 residues. The CDR3 DNA sequence: TGTGCCAGCAGTCGCCACGAGGTGGACTTCTCTGGGGCCAACGTCCTGACTTTC. Translation gives CASSRHEVDFSGANVLTF.

The V and J genes are TRBV12-3 or TRBV12-4 and TRBJ2-2; perhaps TRBD2 as D (6 bases). This CDR3 contains 15 residues. The germline V and J ends were trimmed by 5 bases and 1 base, with 11 bases remaining between them. As DNA, the CDR3 is TGTGCCAGCAGTCGCGGGACGGGGAACACCGGGGAGCTGTTTTTT. Encoded protein: CASSRGTGNTGELFF.

The chain combines TRBV7-6 with TRBJ2-3; 10 positions match TRBD2. V lost 3 bases and J lost 5; bases outside the gene matches: 8. The CDR3 extends over 16 amino acids. From germline, CDR1 is SGHVS and CDR2 FNYEAQ. The CDR3 DNA reads as TGTGCCAGCAGCTTGGGTAGCGGGGGGCCTCAAGATACGCAGTATTTT. As protein: CASSLGSGGPQDTQYF.

This clonotype was picked up many times. The chain employs TRBV6-1 and TRBJ2-7; maybe TRBD1 (6 bases). Trimming took off 4 bases at V and 2 bases at J, with 12 bases between the two ends. Germline CDR1 is MNHNS and CDR2 is SASEGT. This CDR3 has 14 residues. The CDR3 reads CASSADSGPYEQYF. The DNA for the CDR3 is TGTGCCAGCAGTGCGGACAGTGGTCCCTACGAGCAGTACTTC.

Ten or more counts support this clonotype. The V call is TRBV6-5, the J call TRBJ1-6; D unresolved. Trimming pared 0 bases from V and 0 bases from J, leaving 9 bases between. Germline V gene data show CDR1 as MNHEY and CDR2 as SVGAGI. This CDR3 has 17 amino acids. The CDR3, as DNA: TGTGCCAGCAGTTACTCGAGTGCTAGCTCCTATAATTCACCCCTCCACTTT. Its protein is CASSYSSASSYNSPLHF.

The J gene is TRBJ2-7, the V gene TRBV10-3, with D unclear. The CDR3 covers 13 residues. The germline V gene encodes CDR1 ENHRY and CDR2 SYGVKD. Trimming removed 6 bases at V and 4 bases at J, with 13 bases between. The DNA for the CDR3 is TGTGCCATCAGCTTCGACGGAAATTACGAGCAGTACTTC. This gives the protein CAISFDGNYEQYF.

This chain connects TRBV6-1 to TRBJ2-3, with 9 nucleotides matching TRBD2. CDR1 and CDR2 from the germline V gene are MNHNS and SASEGT. With 7 bases clipped from V and 4 bases from J, the junction kept 12 bases outside the gene matches. CDR3 length: 16 amino acids. CDR3 protein: CASTQTSGLGADTQYF. CDR3 nucleotide sequence: TGTGCCAGCACCCAGACTAGCGGATTGGGGGCAGATACGCAGTATTTT.

V is TRBV7-2 and J is TRBJ1-2, with a tentative D call TRBD1 (6 bases). The CDR3 is made up of 14 amino acids. The ends were cut back, 5 bases at V and 6 bases at J, with 16 bases in the middle. Germline V gene lookup returns CDR1 SGHTA and CDR2 FQGNSA. The CDR3 reads CASSNQQGWDGYTF. Written as DNA, the CDR3 is TGTGCCAGCAGCAACCAACAGGGATGGGATGGCTACACCTTC.

The chain employs TRBV20-1 and TRBJ2-7, with D perhaps matching TRBD1 (6 bases). The germline gives CDR1 DFQATT, CDR2 SNEGSKA (reference sequence). This CDR3 spans 11 amino acids. Trimming took off 7 bases at V and 1 base at J, with 8 bases between the two ends. This chain's CDR3 is CSVRGSYEQYF. The CDR3 coding sequence is TGCAGTGTTAGGGGGTCCTACGAGCAGTACTTC.

This clonotype has ten or more counts. This rearrangement joins TRBV7-2 to TRBJ1-1; weak D call: TRBD1 (5 bases). CDR1 and CDR2 (germline): SGHTA, FQGNSA. CDR3 length equals 12 residues. V shed 5 bases and J shed 6 bases, with 10 bases lying between them. CDR3 sequence (DNA): TGTGCCAGCAGCGGGGACGGACCTGAAGCTTTCTTT. This translates into CASSGDGPEAFF.

A single count supports this clonotype. This chain links TRBV6-6 with TRBJ2-7, with D hard to call. V was shortened by 4 bases and J by 2 bases, with 12 bases between the two germline ends. CDR1 and CDR2 from the germline V gene are MNHNY and SVGAGI (reference sequence). The CDR3 has 14 amino acids. The CDR3 region is CASSSSTATYEQYF. For the CDR3, the DNA is TGTGCCAGCAGTTCATCGACGGCCACCTACGAGCAGTACTTC.

A few counts support this clonotype. CDR3 sequence: CASTPGTTRYTF. For the CDR3, the DNA is TGTGCCAGCACCCCGGGGACGACGCGCTACACCTTC. The rearrangement links TRBV2 to TRBJ1-2; possibly TRBD1 for D (5 bases). The CDR3 extends over 12 amino acids. Deletions cut 7 bases from V and 9 bases from J, with 15 bases between. Germline V lookup: CDR1 SNHLY, CDR2 FYNNEI.

Comment on this clonotype: A clone one base away is much larger, so this may be a read error. V and J are TRBV27 and TRBJ2-7; 10 positions match TRBD1. Germline lookup yields CDR1 MNHEY and CDR2 SMNVEV (reference sequence). V shed 6 bases, J shed 2 bases, and the junction held 4 bases outside the gene matches. The CDR3 totals 14 residues. CDR3 nucleotides: TGTGCCAGCAGATACGGGACAGGGGCCTACGAGCAGTACTTC. It encodes CASRYGTGAYEQYF.